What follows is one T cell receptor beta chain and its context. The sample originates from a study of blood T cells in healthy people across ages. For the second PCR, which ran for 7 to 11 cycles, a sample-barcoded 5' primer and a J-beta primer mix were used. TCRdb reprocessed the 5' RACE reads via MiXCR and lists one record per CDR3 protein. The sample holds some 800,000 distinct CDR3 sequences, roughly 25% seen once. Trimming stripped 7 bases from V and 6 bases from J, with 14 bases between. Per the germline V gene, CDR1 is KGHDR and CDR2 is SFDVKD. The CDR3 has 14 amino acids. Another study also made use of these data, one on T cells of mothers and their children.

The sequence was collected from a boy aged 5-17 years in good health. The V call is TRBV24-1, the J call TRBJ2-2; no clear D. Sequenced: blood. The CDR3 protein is CATRGLGSSGELFF. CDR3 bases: TGTGCCACCAGGGGGTTAGGGTCATCCGGGGAGCTGTTTTTT.